The rows below give T cell receptor beta chains drawn from one sample of a study of blood T cell repertoires in COVID-19. The assay was immunoSEQ multiplex PCR, and TCRdb's table has in-frame clones only and misses some. This sample has about 420,000 clones, with roughly 89% found just once. The sample consisted of peripheral blood. These TCRs come from a man younger than 30 with COVID-19, enrolled during active disease. Each CDR3 is given without its conserved first and last residue. Part of the rows lack a size; the others show once, few, many or a class for expanded clones.

>TRBV6-4|.|TRBJ2-2
ASSMDRRDTGELF
>TRBV7-6|.|TRBJ2-1
ASSLGLAGDVEQF
>TRBV28|.|TRBJ1-5
ASNRGGQPQH
>TRBV7-9|.|TRBJ1-5
ASSLGGGQPQH
>TRBV7-9|.|TRBJ1-3
ASAKGRFSGNTIY
>TRBV12-5|.|TRBJ1-3
ASGLVRGSGYPLAGAGNTIY
>TRBV2|.|TRBJ2-3
ASSSNRDFSDTDTQY
>TRBV15|.|TRBJ2-1
ATNPGTTDNEQF
>TRBV6-5|.|TRBJ2-2
ASSSVAGRNTGELF
>TRBV3-1/TRBV3-2|.|TRBJ1-1
ASSLRQGNTEAF
>TRBV28|.|TRBJ1-5
ASSQRSKPQH
>TRBV30|.|TRBJ2-3
AWSAGLAGVGDTQY
>TRBV7-6|few|TRBJ2-1
ASSEDRGYNEQF
>TRBV6-6|.|TRBJ1-4
ASSYSGGPSNEKLF
>TRBV12-5|.|TRBJ1-3
ASGLDTSNTIY
>TRBV3-1/TRBV3-2|once|TRBJ2-7
ASSGYYEQY
>TRBV29-1|.|TRBJ2-5
SVFGTSGGETQY
>TRBV5-1|.|TRBJ2-7
ASSSPLQPGLAGVHEQY
>TRBV29-1|.|TRBJ1-4
SVDAGGSSNEKLF
>TRBV4-1|.|TRBJ2-7
ARGEGLAGLLYEQY
>TRBV5-4|.|TRBJ2-3
ASSLGRGNPTDTQY
>TRBV24-1|.|TRBJ1-1
ATSEDGVNTEAF
>TRBV9|.|TRBJ2-3
ASSVFSGSTDTQY
>TRBV13|.|TRBJ2-5
ASSLGRKITQETQY
>TRBV13|.|TRBJ2-1
ASSEMGHNNEQF
>TRBV14|.|TRBJ2-7
ASSHRGLAGGTSYEQY
>TRBV2|.|TRBJ2-3
ASRTGILGDTQY
>TRBV24-1|.|TRBJ1-1
ATSDLTEAF
>TRBV7-9|few|TRBJ2-1
ASSHPPFGSYNEQF
>TRBV6-5|.|TRBJ2-2
ASWAGGYDSGELF
>TRBV19|.|TRBJ2-1
ASSARTGAEQF
>TRBV4-1|few|TRBJ1-2
ASSQAGGSYT
>TRBV2|.|TRBJ2-1
ASSGRGYNEQF
>TRBV7-9|.|TRBJ2-7
ASSSLGSKLYEQY
>TRBV7-8|once|TRBJ1-5
ASSLEGAQPQH
>TRBV14|.|TRBJ2-2
ASSPYRGSNTGELF